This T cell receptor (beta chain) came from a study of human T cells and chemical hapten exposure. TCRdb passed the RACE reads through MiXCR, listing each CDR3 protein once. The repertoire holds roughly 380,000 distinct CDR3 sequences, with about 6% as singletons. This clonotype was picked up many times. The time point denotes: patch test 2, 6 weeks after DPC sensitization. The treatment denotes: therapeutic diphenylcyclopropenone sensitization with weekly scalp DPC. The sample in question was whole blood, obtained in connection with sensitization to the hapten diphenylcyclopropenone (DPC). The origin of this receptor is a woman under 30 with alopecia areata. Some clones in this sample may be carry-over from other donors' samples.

CDR3 DNA sequence: TGTGCCAGCAGTTCCGGACAGGTCCTAGGGCCCCAGCATTTT. Translation gives CASSSGQVLGPQHF. V is TRBV6-2 or TRBV6-3 and J is TRBJ1-5, with 7 bases matching TRBD1. CDR3 size: 14 residues. V shed 4 bases, J shed 9 bases, and the junction held 9 bases outside the gene matches. Germline V CDR1 and CDR2: MNHEY, SVGEGT.